This entry is about one TCR beta chain. TCRdb's table, derived via immunoSEQ multiplex PCR, lists solely in-frame clones and lacks some. The data show 150,000 or so clones, with approximately 90% seen just once and over 1.2% held by the top ten. The CDR3 consists of 15 residues. The germline gives CDR1 WSHSY, CDR2 SAAADI. The V and J ends lost 0 bases and 5 bases respectively, with 11 bases between them. The data stem from a study of T cell responses to AZD1222 COVID-19 vaccine. The origin of this receptor is an adult in good health. This chain connects TRBV10-2 to TRBJ1-5, with D perhaps matching TRBD1 (5 bases). The input for sequencing was peripheral blood, taken on day 0 of AZD1222 vaccination. CDR3 in DNA: TGCGCCAGCAGTGAGTCAGGGGCCCCACATCAGCCCCAGCATTTT. Translating gives CASSESGAPHQPQHF.